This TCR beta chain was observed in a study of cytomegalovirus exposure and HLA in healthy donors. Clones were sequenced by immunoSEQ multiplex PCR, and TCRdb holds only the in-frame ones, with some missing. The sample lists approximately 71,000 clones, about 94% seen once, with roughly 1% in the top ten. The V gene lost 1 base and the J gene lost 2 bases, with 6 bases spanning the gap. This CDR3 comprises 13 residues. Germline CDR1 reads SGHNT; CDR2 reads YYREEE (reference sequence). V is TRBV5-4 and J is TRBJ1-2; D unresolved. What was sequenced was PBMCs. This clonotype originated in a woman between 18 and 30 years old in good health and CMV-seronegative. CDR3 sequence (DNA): TGTGCCAGCAGCTTGTACGGGAACTATGGCTACACCTTC. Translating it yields CASSLYGNYGYTF.